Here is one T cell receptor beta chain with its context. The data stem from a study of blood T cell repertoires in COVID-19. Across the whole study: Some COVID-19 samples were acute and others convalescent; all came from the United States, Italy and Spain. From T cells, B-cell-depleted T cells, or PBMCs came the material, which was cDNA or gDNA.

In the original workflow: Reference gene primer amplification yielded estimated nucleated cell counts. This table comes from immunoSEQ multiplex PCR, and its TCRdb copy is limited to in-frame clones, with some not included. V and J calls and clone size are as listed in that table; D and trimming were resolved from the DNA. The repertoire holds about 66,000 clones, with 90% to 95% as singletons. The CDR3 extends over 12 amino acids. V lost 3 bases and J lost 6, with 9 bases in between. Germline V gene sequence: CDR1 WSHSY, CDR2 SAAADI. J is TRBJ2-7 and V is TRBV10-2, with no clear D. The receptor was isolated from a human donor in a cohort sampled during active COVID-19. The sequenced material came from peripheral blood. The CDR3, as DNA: TGCGCCAGCAGTGATATTTTTTCCGAGCAGTACTTC. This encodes CASSDIFSEQYF.